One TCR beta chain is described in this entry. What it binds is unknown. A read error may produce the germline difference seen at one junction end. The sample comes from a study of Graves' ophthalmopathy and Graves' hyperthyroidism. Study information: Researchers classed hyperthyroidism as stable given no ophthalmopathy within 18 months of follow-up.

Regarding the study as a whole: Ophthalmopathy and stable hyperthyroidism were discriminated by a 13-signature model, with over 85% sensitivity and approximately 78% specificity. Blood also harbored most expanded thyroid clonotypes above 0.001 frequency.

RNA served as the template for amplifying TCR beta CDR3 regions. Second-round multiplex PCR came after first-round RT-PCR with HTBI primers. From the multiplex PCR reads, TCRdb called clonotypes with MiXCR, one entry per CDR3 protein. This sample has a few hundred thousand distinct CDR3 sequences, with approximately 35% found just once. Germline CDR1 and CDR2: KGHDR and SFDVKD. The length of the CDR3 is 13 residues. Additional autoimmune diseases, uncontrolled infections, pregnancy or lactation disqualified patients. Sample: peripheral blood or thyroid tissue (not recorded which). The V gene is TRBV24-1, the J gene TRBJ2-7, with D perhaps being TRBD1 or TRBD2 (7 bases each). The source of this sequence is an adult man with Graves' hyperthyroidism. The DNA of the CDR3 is TGTACCACCAGGGACAGCGGGACCTACGAGCAGTACTTC. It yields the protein CTTRDSGTYEQYF.